This T cell receptor (beta chain) was retrieved from a study of blood T cells in healthy people across ages. PCR was performed a second time for 7 to 11 cycles using a sample-barcoded 5' primer and a J-beta primer mix. TCRdb re-derived calls from the 5' RACE reads in MiXCR, one entry per CDR3 protein. The repertoire holds about 1.6 million distinct CDR3 sequences, about 32% seen once, with approximately 10% in the top ten. Only a few counts were recorded for this clonotype. Total RNA was isolated from each sample in quantities of at least 5 micrograms. V dropped 3 bases and J dropped 8; count of bases not matched to a gene: 12. CDR1 and CDR2 (germline): SQVTM, ANQGSEA. The CDR3 runs to 15 residues.

Sequencing was performed on blood. The origin of this receptor is a woman aged 25-40 years in good health. The V gene is TRBV29-1, the J gene TRBJ2-3; the match to TRBD2 covers 9 bases. CDR3 nucleotide sequence: TGCAGCGTTGATGGCGGGGGGGCCCGTACCACTACGCAGTATTTT. This sequence encodes CSVDGGGARTTTQYF.